This T cell receptor (beta chain) came from a study of blood T cell repertoires in COVID-19. Study background: From T cells, B-cell-depleted T cells, or PBMCs came the material, which was cDNA or gDNA.

In germline, CDR1 is GTSNPN, CDR2 SVGIG (reference sequence). Trimming removed 0 bases from V and 8 bases from J; junction bases left unmatched: 10. This CDR3 is built from 15 residues. As handled by the study authors: Researchers report that nucleated cell counts were estimated from reference gene primer amplification. Generated by immunoSEQ multiplex PCR, the TCRdb table keeps only in-frame clones and is missing some. V and J calls and clone size are given by that table; D and trimming were obtained from the DNA. The table has about 260,000 clones, more than 75% seen once. The source of this sequence is a woman aged 40 to 50 who had recovered from COVID-19. The chain links TRBV30 to TRBJ2-1; TRBD2 matches 7 bases. The specimen was peripheral blood. The CDR3 region has the DNA TGTGCCTGGAGTGTGAAATGGGGGGGTCGCGATGAGCAGTTCTTC. It translates to CAWSVKWGGRDEQFF.